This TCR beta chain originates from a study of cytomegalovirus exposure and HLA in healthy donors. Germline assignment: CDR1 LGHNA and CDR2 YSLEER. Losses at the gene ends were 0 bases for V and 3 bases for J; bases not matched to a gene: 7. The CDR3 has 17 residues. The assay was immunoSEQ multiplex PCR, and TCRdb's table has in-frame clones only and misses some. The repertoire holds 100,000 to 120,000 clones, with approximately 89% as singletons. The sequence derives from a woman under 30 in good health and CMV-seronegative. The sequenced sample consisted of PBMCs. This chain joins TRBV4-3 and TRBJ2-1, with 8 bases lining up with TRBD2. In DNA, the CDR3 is TGCGCCAGCAGCCAAGATCGGTGGGGGACTAGCTACAATGAGCAGTTCTTC. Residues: CASSQDRWGTSYNEQFF.